Below, 14 T cell receptor beta chains from the same sample are listed, as sequenced in a study of cytomegalovirus exposure and HLA in healthy donors. The PCR contained 60 Vbeta and 13 Jbeta primers. Libraries were prepared by immunoSEQ multiplex PCR; TCRdb keeps only in-frame clonotypes and omits some of them. Of approximately 130,000 clones detected, 70% to 85% appear once; the ten largest clones hold approximately 2.6%. The sequenced material came from PBMCs. Receptors originate from a woman in her sixties or seventies in good health and CMV-seropositive.

V is TRBV9 and J is TRBJ2-5; tentative D call: TRBD1 (5 bases). Germline assignment: CDR1 SGDLS and CDR2 YYNGEE. V shed 1 base and J shed 5 bases, with 9 bases lying between them. The CDR3 length is 13 residues. In DNA form, the CDR3 reads TGTGCCAGCAGCGTACAAGGGGCCGAGACCCAGTACTTC. It codes for CASSVQGAETQYF. Complete variable domain (other parts from reference TRBV9 and TRBJ2-5): DSGVTQTPKHLITATGQRVTLRCSPRSGDLSVYWYQQSLDQGLQFLIQYYNGEERAKGNILERFSAQQFPDLHSELNLSSLELGDSALYFCASSVQGAETQYFGPGTRLLVL.

This sequence joins TRBV2 and TRBJ1-1; maybe TRBD1 (5 bases). With 7 bases removed from V and 3 bases from J, the gap between germline ends came to 12 bases. The CDR3 contains 13 residues. Germline CDR1 and CDR2: SNHLY and FYNNEI. The chain's CDR3 is CASTVRGDTEAFF. Written as DNA, the CDR3 is TGTGCCAGCACCGTCCGGGGGGACACTGAAGCTTTCTTT.

The rearrangement joins TRBV21-1 to TRBJ2-3; the table calls TRBD2, which could not be checked here. TRBV21-1 represents a pseudogene. The CDR3 spans 15 residues. Here the CDR3 DNA reads TGTGCCAGCAGCAAAAAGACTAGCGGAACAGATACGCAGTATTTT. This encodes CASSKKTSGTDTQYF.

The V call is TRBV5-1, the J call TRBJ1-1; D is possibly TRBD1 (5 bases). CDR1 is SGHRS, CDR2 YFSETQ, per germline. Trimming stripped 4 bases from V and 6 bases from J, with 10 bases between. The CDR3 totals 12 residues. CDR3 amino acids: CASSAGQPEAFF. CDR3 DNA: TGCGCCAGCAGCGCTGGACAACCTGAAGCTTTCTTT. The complete variable domain, with remaining parts taken from reference TRBV5-1 and TRBJ1-1, reads KAGVTQTPRYLIKTRGQQVTLSCSPISGHRSVSWYQQTPGQGLQFLFEYFSETQRNKGNFPGRFSGRQFSNSRSEMNVSTLELGDSALYLCASSAGQPEAFFGQGTRLTVV.

This clone turned up a few times. V gene TRBV7-9 combines with J gene TRBJ1-4; 10 bases fit TRBD1. Germline CDR1 and CDR2: SEHNR and FQNEAQ (reference sequence). The CDR3 runs to 14 residues. V was clipped by 3 bases and J by 5 bases; unmatched bases: 0. The CDR3 region has the DNA TGTGCCAGCAGCTTGGGACAGGGGAATGAAAAACTGTTTTTT. The encoded protein is CASSLGQGNEKLFF.

The rearrangement uses TRBV6-5 and TRBJ1-5; D uncertain. Germline loops: CDR1 MNHEY, CDR2 SVGAGI. CDR3 length: 16 amino acids. The V gene lost 4 bases and the J gene lost 2 bases, with 15 bases spanning the gap. This chain's CDR3 is CASSFAATGGNQPQHF. CDR3 DNA sequence: TGTGCCAGCAGTTTCGCGGCCACGGGAGGCAATCAGCCCCAGCATTTT.

This clone appeared once. The chain carries TRBV5-8 and TRBJ2-2; TRBD1 aligns across 8 bases. Per germline, CDR1 SGHTS and CDR2 YDEGEE. The CDR3 has 15 residues. J was trimmed by 3 bases and V by 4 bases; bases with no gene match: 5. Written as DNA, the CDR3 is TGTGCCAGCAGCCAGGACAGGGAGGACACCGGGGAGCTGTTTTTT. Its protein is CASSQDREDTGELFF.

V gene TRBV6-5 combines with J gene TRBJ2-7; the D gene is possibly TRBD2 (5 bases). The V and J ends lost 7 bases and 0 bases respectively, with 16 bases between them. This CDR3 is 15 amino acids long. The germline gives CDR1 MNHEY, CDR2 SVGAGI. The CDR3 reads CASMSGGLSSYEQYF. CDR3 DNA: TGTGCCAGCATGTCGGGCGGGCTCAGCTCCTACGAGCAGTACTTC.

The rearrangement uses TRBV27 and TRBJ1-5; 7 nucleotides align to TRBD1. CDR1 is MNHEY and CDR2 is SMNVEV in the germline V gene (reference sequence). V lost 4 bases, J lost 3 bases, and 6 bases stayed unmatched. The length of the CDR3 is 15 residues. CDR3 region: CASSWSGTDNQPQHF. DNA for the CDR3: TGTGCCAGCAGTTGGTCAGGGACAGACAATCAGCCCCAGCATTTT.

This clone appeared a few times. The chain joins TRBV13 to TRBJ1-3; D may be TRBD1 (5 bases). The CDR3 totals 18 residues. CDR1 PRHDT and CDR2 FYEKMQ come from the germline V gene (reference sequence). The germline V and J ends were trimmed by 1 base and 0 bases, with 16 bases remaining between them. The CDR3 DNA reads TGTGCCAGCAGCTTAGCGGGTAGGGGCACAAGCTCTGGAAACACCATATATTTT. It translates to CASSLAGRGTSSGNTIYF. Full variable domain (missing parts from reference TRBV13 and TRBJ1-3): AAGVIQSPRHLIKEKRETATLKCYPIPRHDTVYWYQQGPGQDPQFLISFYEKMQSDKGSIPDRFSAQQFSDYHSELNMSSLELGDSALYFCASSLAGRGTSSGNTIYFGEGSWLTVV.

The chain combines TRBV19 with TRBJ1-1; 8 positions agree with TRBD1. Germline CDR1 and CDR2: LNHDA and SQIVND (reference sequence). Trimming cost V 3 bases and J 0 bases; bases outside gene matches: 3. This CDR3 has 15 amino acids. This CDR3 reads CASSIPDRVNTEAFF. The CDR3 coding sequence is TGTGCCAGTAGTATCCCGGACAGGGTGAACACTGAAGCTTTCTTT.

The chain is built from TRBV6-5 and TRBJ2-4, with TRBD1 matching over 10 bases. The V segment lost 6 bases and the J segment 4 bases; nucleotides outside the gene matches: 6. This CDR3 region has 15 residues. Germline values: CDR1 MNHEY, CDR2 SVGAGI. CDR3 in DNA: TGTGCCAGCAGGCAGGCGGGACAGGGGAAAAACATTCAGTACTTC. It yields the protein CASRQAGQGKNIQYF.

This chain joins TRBV10-3 and TRBJ1-3; 8 nucleotides agree with TRBD1. This CDR3 has 15 amino acids. Germline lookup yields CDR1 ENHRY and CDR2 SYGVKD. V was clipped by 2 bases and J by 2 bases; unmatched bases: 2. Here the CDR3 DNA reads TGTGCCATCAGTGAGGGACAGGGAGCTGGAAACACCATATATTTT. Protein product: CAISEGQGAGNTIYF.

In its sample, this clone was seen a few times. The rearrangement uses TRBV6-4 and TRBJ2-3; tentative D call: TRBD2 (7 bases). The CDR3 sequence is 15 residues long. Germline V gene data show CDR1 as MRHNA and CDR2 as SNTAGT. Trimming left V 2 bases short and J 1 base short, with 10 bases between. The CDR3, as DNA: TGTGCCAGCAGTGACGGGGGGGCCCGCACAGATACGCAGTATTTT. Translated, it gives CASSDGGARTDTQYF.